Listed below are T cell receptor beta chains from one sample, sequenced in a study of CD8 T cells in ankylosing spondylitis. TCRdb ran MiXCR on the 5' RACE reads and lists one entry per CDR3 protein. This sample has 150,000 to 200,000 distinct CDR3 sequences; 9.8% occur once, and the top ten carry more than 12%. The sample was blood, either unsorted or a sorted T cell fraction (not recorded which). Every receptor here comes from a female donor with ankylosing spondylitis or in good health (not recorded which). The CDR3 runs from the conserved cysteine through the conserved F or W. D genes are given only for firm matches. The listing skips clone size in some rows; elsewhere it reads once, few, many or a size class.

>TRBV20-1|-|few|TRBJ2-7
CSAREAHAALHEQYF
TGCAGTGCTAGAGAGGCTCATGCTGCCCTACACGAGCAGTACTTC
>TRBV5-1|-|-|TRBJ2-2
CASSPSAAGGELFF
TGCGCCAGCAGCCCCAGCGCCGCCGGCGGGGAGCTGTTTTTT
>TRBV9|TRBD1|-|TRBJ2-7
CASSVEPGQGSEQYF
TGTGCCAGCAGCGTAGAGCCCGGACAGGGAAGCGAGCAGTACTTC
>TRBV19|-|few|TRBJ2-1
CASMGAWRSSYNEQFF
TGTGCCAGTATGGGAGCGTGGCGGAGTTCCTACAATGAGCAGTTCTTC
>TRBV12-3/TRBV12-4|-|few|TRBJ2-1
CASNPPGSSYNEQFF
TGTGCCAGCAATCCACCGGGAAGCTCCTACAATGAGCAGTTCTTC
>TRBV29-1|TRBD1|many|TRBJ2-1
CSASPGTGPYNEQFF
TGCAGCGCAAGCCCCGGGACAGGGCCCTACAATGAGCAGTTCTTC
>TRBV9|TRBD2|-|TRBJ2-3
CASSPGGRPDTQYF
TGTGCCAGCTCACCGGGGGGGAGACCAGATACGCAGTATTTT
>TRBV27|-|-|TRBJ2-1
CASSPHSGGNEQFF
TGTGCCAGCAGTCCTCATTCCGGGGGCAATGAGCAGTTCTTC
>TRBV29-1|-|few|TRBJ1-1
CTCSGDRAEAFF
TGCACCTGCTCAGGGGACCGCGCTGAAGCTTTCTTT
>TRBV20-1|TRBD1|-|TRBJ1-1
CSADAGGLLSTEAFF
TGCAGTGCCGATGCAGGGGGTCTCCTTAGTACTGAAGCTTTCTTT
>TRBV20-1|TRBD2|-|TRBJ2-5
CSATSSGRSQETQYF
TGCAGTGCTACCTCTAGCGGACGGTCCCAAGAGACCCAGTACTTC
>TRBV12-3/TRBV12-4|-|-|TRBJ2-7
CASSLALGSSYEQYF
TGTGCCAGCAGCCTTGCCCTAGGGTCCTCCTACGAGCAGTACTTC
>TRBV7-8|-|-|TRBJ2-7
CASSFVSRVGEQYF
TGTGCCAGCAGCTTTGTCTCCCGGGTAGGCGAGCAGTACTTC
>TRBV12-3/TRBV12-4|TRBD2|many|TRBJ2-1
CASTSSGRDEQFF
TGTGCCAGCACTTCTAGCGGGAGGGATGAGCAGTTCTTC
>TRBV9|-|-|TRBJ2-3
CASSVGWAFTDTQYF
TGTGCCAGCAGCGTAGGTTGGGCGTTCACAGATACGCAGTATTTT
>TRBV7-9|TRBD1|many|TRBJ2-1
CASSLDRGRNEQFF
TGTGCCAGCAGCTTGGACAGGGGGCGTAATGAGCAGTTCTTC
>TRBV24-1|TRBD1|many|TRBJ2-1
CATSGYRGGEQFF
TGTGCCACCAGTGGGTACAGGGGTGGTGAGCAGTTCTTC
>TRBV7-9|-|-|TRBJ2-1
CASSFKAPSYNEQFF
TGTGCCAGCAGCTTCAAAGCTCCCTCCTACAATGAGCAGTTCTTC
>TRBV6-2/TRBV6-3|-|-|TRBJ2-1
CASSSPPGEPMDEQFF
TGTGCCAGCAGTTCCCCCCCGGGGGAGCCTATGGATGAGCAGTTCTTC
>TRBV6-5|-|-|TRBJ2-1
CASSSLTRSWDEQFF
TGTGCCAGCAGTTCCCTTACTAGATCCTGGGATGAGCAGTTCTTC
>TRBV9|TRBD2|-|TRBJ2-1
CASSPPTSASVRGEQFF
TGTGCCAGCAGCCCCCCGACTAGCGCTTCTGTTCGGGGTGAGCAGTTCTTC
>TRBV5-5|TRBD2|-|TRBJ2-7
CASSLVAGGTLLSYEQYF
TGTGCCAGCAGCTTGGTAGCGGGCGGAACGCTTCTTTCCTACGAGCAGTACTTC
>TRBV12-3/TRBV12-4|TRBD1|few|TRBJ1-4
CASSFSRTGSEKLFF
TGTGCCAGCAGTTTCTCGCGGACAGGGAGTGAAAAACTGTTTTTT
>TRBV10-3|-|few|TRBJ2-7
CAISEPDRTYEQYF
TGTGCCATCAGTGAGCCCGACCGTACCTACGAGCAGTACTTC
>TRBV25-1|-|many|TRBJ1-1
CASTEGREAFF
TGTGCCAGCACCGAAGGGAGGGAAGCTTTCTTT
>TRBV28|TRBD1|-|TRBJ2-7
CASSFMWDRVYEQYF
TGTGCCAGCAGTTTTATGTGGGACAGGGTCTACGAGCAGTACTTC
>TRBV7-2|-|few|TRBJ1-2
CASNHRRGGHYGYTF
TGTGCCAGCAACCACAGGAGGGGAGGGCACTATGGCTACACCTTC
>TRBV23-1|-|many|TRBJ2-5
CASSPGLEETQYF
TGCGCCAGCAGTCCAGGGTTGGAAGAGACCCAGTACTTC
>TRBV25-1|TRBD2|few|TRBJ2-1
CASSGYSGRKSYNEQFF
TGTGCCAGCAGTGGGTATAGCGGGAGGAAGTCCTACAATGAGCAGTTCTTC
>TRBV9|-|-|TRBJ1-2
CASSGGGTVDGYTF
TGTGCCAGCAGCGGGGGGGGGACGGTGGATGGCTACACCTTC
>TRBV3-1|TRBD2|few|TRBJ2-1
CASSQEPKYSGREFVQFF
TGTGCCAGCAGCCAAGAGCCCAAATATAGCGGGAGGGAATTTGTGCAGTTCTTC
>TRBV10-2|-|many|TRBJ2-7
CASSVGLATYEQYF
TGCGCCAGCAGTGTGGGCCTTGCCACCTACGAGCAGTACTTC
>TRBV10-3|-|many|TRBJ1-2
CAISESFQDYTNYGYTF
TGTGCCATCAGTGAGTCATTCCAAGATTATACTAACTATGGCTACACCTTC
>TRBV4-3|TRBD2|once|TRBJ2-2
CASSQEPSGKGELFF
TGCGCCAGCAGCCAAGAGCCTAGCGGGAAGGGGGAGCTGTTTTTT
>TRBV20-1|-|few|TRBJ2-5
CSASWVIQGGPLGETQYF
TGCAGTGCTAGTTGGGTTATACAGGGAGGTCCGTTAGGAGAGACCCAGTACTTC
>TRBV7-8|-|few|TRBJ2-2
CASSFGRTGELFF
TGTGCCAGCAGCTTCGGCAGGACCGGGGAGCTGTTTTTT
>TRBV4-1|-|-|TRBJ2-2
CASSHLSTATGELFF
TGCGCCAGCAGCCACTTATCGACAGCCACCGGGGAGCTGTTTTTT
>TRBV7-9|TRBD2|few|TRBJ2-5
CAGMGGGRQETQYF
TGTGCCGGTATGGGGGGGGGTCGACAAGAGACCCAGTACTTC
>TRBV20-1|-|-|TRBJ1-1
CSAREPQVRSEAFF
TGCAGTGCTAGGGAACCCCAGGTGAGGTCTGAAGCTTTCTTT
>TRBV20-1|TRBD2|-|TRBJ2-7
CSASFGTSAYEQYF
TGCAGTGCTAGTTTCGGGACTAGCGCGTACGAGCAGTACTTC
>TRBV20-1|TRBD2|-|TRBJ2-5
CSARGPSGSGETQYF
TGCAGTGCTAGAGGGCCCAGCGGGAGTGGGGAGACCCAGTACTTC
>TRBV28|TRBD2|many|TRBJ2-2
CASSLGLAGVGELFF
TGTGCCAGCAGCCTGGGACTAGCGGGAGTGGGGGAGCTGTTTTTT